The 21 T cell receptor beta chains in this list originate from one sample, sequenced in a study of beta chain features in type 1 diabetes. Study conclusions and caveats: Shorter TCRB CDR3s, moderately but significantly so, marked every one of the four CD4+ subsets in Type 1 diabetes patients.

Of the isolated RNA, all was reverse transcribed, and so the sequenced material was expressed TCRB transcripts. Sequencing was performed with immunoSEQ multiplex PCR; in TCRdb, only in-frame clones are kept and a portion is missing. The sample has 200,000 to 250,000 clones, over 11% seen once. The antigens for these receptors are not known. The sequenced sample was naive CD4+ T cells from blood. The source of these receptors is a young man with type 1 diabetes.

The chain couples TRBV5-6 to TRBJ1-2; no clear D. There are 11 residues in the CDR3. The germline CDR1 and CDR2 sequences are SGHDT and YYEEEE. V lost 0 bases and J lost 12, with 9 bases in between. In DNA, the CDR3 is TGTGCCAGCAGCTTGGGGCAGACTAACACCTTC. The encoded protein is CASSLGQTNTF. Full variable domain (outside the CDR3, taken from reference TRBV5-6 and TRBJ1-2): DAGVTQSPTHLIKTRGQQVTLRCSPKSGHDTVSWYQQALGQGPQFIFQYYEEEERQRGNFPDRFSGHQFPNYSSELNVNALLLGDSALYLCASSLGQTNTFGSGTRLTVV.

The gene calls are TRBV4-1 and TRBJ2-7, with 9 bases that match TRBD1. V lost 6 bases, J lost 2 bases, and 2 bases stayed unmatched. Germline V CDR1 and CDR2: MGHRA, YSYEKL. The CDR3 consists of 13 residues. The CDR3 DNA sequence: TGCGCCAGCAGGGACAGGGGAACCTACGAGCAGTACTTC. It translates to CASRDRGTYEQYF.

The chain links TRBV10-3 to TRBJ2-1; no definite D call. The V end was cut by 2 bases, the J end by 1 base, with 6 bases between. The CDR3 is made up of 14 amino acids. Germline CDR1 ENHRY, CDR2 SYGVKD. The CDR3 sequence is CAISEQESYNEQFF. The CDR3, as DNA: TGTGCCATCAGTGAGCAGGAATCCTACAATGAGCAGTTCTTC.

This clone has only a few counts. The chain employs TRBV29-1 and TRBJ1-5; perhaps TRBD1 as D (6 bases). The CDR3 consists of 13 residues. Germline CDR1 reads SQVTM; CDR2 reads ANQGSEA. Trimming stripped 7 bases from V and 3 bases from J, with 13 bases between. CDR3 sequence (DNA): TGCAGCGCCCGGACAGCAGCCAATCAGCCCCAGCATTTT. Amino acid sequence: CSARTAANQPQHF.

This clone turned up a few times. This chain uses TRBV4-1 with TRBJ2-2, with 13 bases that match TRBD2. After removal of 1 base from V and 7 bases from J, the junction contained 3 bases not matched to a gene. Germline-derived CDR1 and CDR2 are MGHRA and YSYEKL. The CDR3 length is 16 residues. The CDR3 sequence is CASSQVTSGRSGELFF. Written as DNA, the CDR3 is TGCGCCAGCAGCCAAGTGACTAGCGGGAGGAGCGGGGAGCTGTTTTTT.

The table lists this clone with a few counts. The J gene is TRBJ2-3, the V gene TRBV14, with 10 bases identical to TRBD2. J was trimmed by 10 bases and V by 1 base; bases with no gene match: 11. The CDR3 length is 16 residues. Germline CDR1 and CDR2: SGHDN and FVKESK. The CDR3 spells CASSQVAGGTGGAQYF. DNA for the CDR3: TGTGCCAGCAGCCAAGTAGCGGGAGGAACAGGCGGTGCGCAGTATTTT.

This clone appeared a few times. This sequence joins TRBV2 and TRBJ1-2, with 7 bases fitting TRBD1. Germline V gene data show CDR1 as SNHLY and CDR2 as FYNNEI. J lost 8 bases, V lost 5 bases, and 8 bases had no gene match. The CDR3 is 13 amino acids. CDR3 residues: CASSPNDRAGYTF. The CDR3 bases are TGTGCCAGCAGTCCCAACGACAGGGCCGGCTACACCTTC.

The genes are TRBV11-2 and TRBJ2-3, with 9 nucleotides matching TRBD2. Trimming at V came to 11 bases and at J to 2 bases, leaving 11 bases not matched to a gene. CDR1 is SGHAT, CDR2 FQNNGV, per germline. The length of the CDR3 is 15 residues. CDR3 residues: CAYSNSGGPTDTQYF. CDR3 sequence (DNA): TGTGCCTATTCGAATAGCGGGGGACCCACAGATACGCAGTATTTT.

This clone came up a few times. V usage is TRBV18 and J usage is TRBJ2-3; D remains ambiguous. The V gene's germline CDR1 is KGHSH and CDR2 LQKENI. V gave up 6 bases and J gave up 0 bases, with 4 bases separating them. The CDR3 totals 12 residues. The CDR3 protein is CASSLSTDTQYF. CDR3 DNA sequence: TGTGCCAGCTCCCTTAGCACAGATACGCAGTATTTT.

This clone was detected a few times. This rearrangement joins TRBV11-3 to TRBJ2-3; D may be TRBD2 (7 bases). CDR3 size: 17 residues. Per germline, CDR1 SGHNT and CDR2 YENEEA. V was shortened by 1 base and J by 6 bases, with 20 bases between the two germline ends. Here the CDR3 reads CASSLAVGGPSLDTQYF. CDR3 sequence (DNA): TGTGCCAGCAGCTTAGCTGTGGGGGGGCCCTCCTTGGATACGCAGTATTTT.

The chain couples TRBV5-6 to TRBJ2-7; 9 bases map to TRBD2. Germline lookup yields CDR1 SGHDT and CDR2 YYEEEE. The CDR3 contains 13 residues. Germline trimming cut 8 bases from V and 5 bases from J; bases unmatched to any gene: 8. CDR3 amino acids: CASMRGGGDEQYF. For the CDR3, the DNA is TGTGCCAGTATGCGGGGGGGTGGTGACGAGCAGTACTTC.

The chain couples TRBV7-2 to TRBJ2-7, with 8 positions matching TRBD1. Per the germline V gene, CDR1 is SGHTA and CDR2 is FQGNSA. The CDR3 consists of 13 residues. J gave up 3 bases and V 6 bases, and 4 bases lay outside the gene matches. As DNA, the CDR3 is TGTGCCAGCAGAGCAGGGGGCCACTACGAGCAGTACTTC. The encoded protein is CASRAGGHYEQYF.

V is TRBV6-6 and J is TRBJ1-1; D is unclear. Germline V gene data show CDR1 as MNHNY and CDR2 as SVGAGI (reference sequence). The ends were cut back, 6 bases at V and 8 bases at J, with 16 bases in the middle. CDR3 size: 13 residues. CDR3 protein: CASRPDGMGEAFF. CDR3 nucleotides: TGTGCCAGCAGGCCCGACGGGATGGGAGAAGCTTTCTTT.

This clone was detected only a few times. The chain joins TRBV7-9 to TRBJ1-1; D remains unclear. Germline CDR1 SEHNR, CDR2 FQNEAQ (reference sequence). V was trimmed by 5 bases and J by 1 base, leaving 17 bases between them. The CDR3 length is 16 residues. This chain's CDR3 is CASSVGGWIENTEAFF. CDR3 nucleotide sequence: TGTGCCAGCAGCGTAGGAGGATGGATTGAGAACACTGAAGCTTTCTTT.

This clone was seen a few times. This chain links TRBV11-2 with TRBJ2-1, with D possibly TRBD2 on 5 matching bases. Germline V gene sequence: CDR1 SGHAT, CDR2 FQNNGV. V was cut by 3 bases and J by 8 bases, with 14 bases left in between. The CDR3 runs 14 residues. In nucleotides, the CDR3 is TGTGCCAGCAGCTTGGACCAACTAGTTTATGAGCAGTTCTTC. Translated: CASSLDQLVYEQFF.

The rearrangement links TRBV7-9 to TRBJ2-5; 9 bases line up with TRBD1. Trimming took 5 bases from V and 5 from J; bases not matched to a gene: 12. The CDR3 is made up of 16 amino acids. Germline V gene sequence: CDR1 SEHNR, CDR2 FQNEAQ (reference sequence). The CDR3 loop reads CASSPALTGGLETQYF. CDR3 coding DNA: TGTGCCAGCAGCCCGGCCCTGACAGGGGGTTTGGAGACCCAGTACTTC. Supplemented by reference TRBV7-9 and TRBJ2-5, the full variable domain reads DTGVSQNPRHKITKRGQNVTFRCDPISEHNRLYWYRQTLGQGPEFLTYFQNEAQLEKSRLLSDRFSAERPKGSFSTLEIQRTEQGDSAMYLCASSPALTGGLETQYFGPGTRLLVL.

CDR3 in amino acids: CASSFGTREAFF. CDR3 nucleotides: TGTGCCAGCAGTTTCGGGACTCGGGAAGCTTTCTTT. V and J are TRBV28 and TRBJ1-1; D is possibly TRBD1 (5 bases). Germline V gene lookup returns CDR1 MDHEN and CDR2 SYDVKM. The CDR3 runs to 12 residues. The V end was cut by 3 bases, the J end by 8 bases, with 10 bases between.

This clone was seen only a few times. The CDR3 DNA reads as TGTGCCTGGAGTGTACTCCAGGGGCTTAAAGATACGCAGTATTTT. Residues: CAWSVLQGLKDTQYF. V is TRBV30 and J is TRBJ2-3; D is possibly TRBD1 (6 bases). The germline V gene encodes CDR1 GTSNPN and CDR2 SVGIG (reference sequence). Between the trimmed V and J ends, which lost 0 bases and 5 bases, there was a span of 15 bases. CDR3 length: 15 amino acids.

The chain employs TRBV20-1 and TRBJ1-2; no firm D call. Germline V gene data show CDR1 as DFQATT and CDR2 as SNEGSKA (reference sequence). The CDR3 contains 11 residues. V was trimmed by 1 base and J by 4 bases, leaving 4 bases between them. The CDR3 sequence: CSARGAYGYTF. The CDR3, as DNA: TGCAGTGCTAGAGGCGCCTATGGCTACACCTTC.

This clone was seen only a few times. This rearrangement joins TRBV21-1 to TRBJ2-5; the D call in the table, TRBD1, was not verified against the DNA. TRBV21-1 is described as a pseudogene. The CDR3 loop spans 13 amino acids. The CDR3 nucleotides read TGTGCCAGCACCCAGGGACAGAAAGAGACCCAGTACTTC. It encodes CASTQGQKETQYF.

The chain is built from TRBV30 and TRBJ1-6, with 8 bases identical to TRBD1. The germline V gene encodes CDR1 GTSNPN and CDR2 SVGIG (reference sequence). V trimming: 8 bases; J trimming: 7 bases; junction bases outside the gene matches: 7. The length of the CDR3 is 13 residues. The chain's CDR3 is CATGTGGNSPLHF. The DNA of the CDR3 is TGTGCCACCGGGACAGGCGGAAATTCACCCCTCCACTTT.